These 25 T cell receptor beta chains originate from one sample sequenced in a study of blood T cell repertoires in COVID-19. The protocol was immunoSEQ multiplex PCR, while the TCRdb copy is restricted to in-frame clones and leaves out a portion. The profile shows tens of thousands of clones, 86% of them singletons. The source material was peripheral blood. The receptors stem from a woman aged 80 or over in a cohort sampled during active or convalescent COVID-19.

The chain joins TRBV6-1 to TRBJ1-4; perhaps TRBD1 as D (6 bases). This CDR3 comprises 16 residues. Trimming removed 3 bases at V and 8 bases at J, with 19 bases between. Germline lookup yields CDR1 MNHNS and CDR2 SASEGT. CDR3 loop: CASSDYRQVLGEKLFF. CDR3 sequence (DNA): TGTGCCAGCAGTGATTACCGACAGGTGCTGGGGGAAAAACTGTTTTTT.

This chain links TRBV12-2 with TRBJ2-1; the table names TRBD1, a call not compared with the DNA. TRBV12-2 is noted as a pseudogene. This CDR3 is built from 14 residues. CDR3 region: CASRLGSDNEEQFF. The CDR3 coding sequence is TGTGCAAGTCGCTTAGGCTCTGACAATGAGGAGCAGTTCTTC.

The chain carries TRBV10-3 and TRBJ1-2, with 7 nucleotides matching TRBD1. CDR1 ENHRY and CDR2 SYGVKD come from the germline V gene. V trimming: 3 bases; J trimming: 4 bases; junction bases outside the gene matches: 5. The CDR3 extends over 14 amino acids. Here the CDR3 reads CAISEQTGPYGYTF. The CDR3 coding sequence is TGTGCCATCAGTGAACAGACAGGGCCCTATGGCTACACCTTC.

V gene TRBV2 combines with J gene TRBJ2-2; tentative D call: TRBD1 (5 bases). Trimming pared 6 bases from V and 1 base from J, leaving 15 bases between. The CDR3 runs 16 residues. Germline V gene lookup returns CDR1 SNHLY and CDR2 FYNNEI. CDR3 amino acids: CASSPQGLKNTGELFF. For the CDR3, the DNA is TGTGCCAGCAGCCCCCAGGGATTAAAGAACACCGGGGAGCTGTTTTTT. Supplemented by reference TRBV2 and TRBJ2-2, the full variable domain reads EPEVTQTPSHQVTQMGQEVILRCVPISNHLYFYWYRQILGQKVEFLVSFYNNEISEKSEIFDDQFSVERPDGSNFTLKIRSTKLEDSAMYFCASSPQGLKNTGELFFGEGSRLTVL.

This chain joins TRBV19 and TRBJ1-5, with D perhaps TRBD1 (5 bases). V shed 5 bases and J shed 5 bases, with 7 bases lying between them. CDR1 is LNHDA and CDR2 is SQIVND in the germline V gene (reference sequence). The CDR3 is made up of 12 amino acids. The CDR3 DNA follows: TGTGCCAGTAGTGGGGGGGATCAGCCCCAGCATTTT. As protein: CASSGGDQPQHF.

CDR3 sequence reads: CASSPAGAPDTQYF. The CDR3, as DNA: TGTGCCAGCTCACCAGCGGGAGCCCCAGATACGCAGTATTTT. The chain combines TRBV18 with TRBJ2-3; 7 bases line up with TRBD2. The germline CDR1 and CDR2 sequences are KGHSH and LQKENI. The CDR3 consists of 14 residues. With V trimmed by 2 bases and J by 4 bases, 3 bases remained unmatched.

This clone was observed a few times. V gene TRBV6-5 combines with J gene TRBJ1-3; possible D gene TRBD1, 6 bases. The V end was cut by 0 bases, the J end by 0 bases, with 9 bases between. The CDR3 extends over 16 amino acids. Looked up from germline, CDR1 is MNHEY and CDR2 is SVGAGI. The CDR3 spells CASSYSRGGSGNTIYF. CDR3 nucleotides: TGTGCCAGCAGTTACTCGAGAGGGGGCTCTGGAAACACCATATATTTT.

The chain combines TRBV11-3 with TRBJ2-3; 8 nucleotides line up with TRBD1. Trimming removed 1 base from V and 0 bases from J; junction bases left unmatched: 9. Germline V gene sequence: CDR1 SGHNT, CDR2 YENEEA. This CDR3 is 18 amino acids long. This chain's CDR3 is CASSLGGQASSSTDTQYF. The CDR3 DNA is TGTGCCAGCAGCTTAGGGGGACAGGCCAGCTCTAGCACAGATACGCAGTATTTT. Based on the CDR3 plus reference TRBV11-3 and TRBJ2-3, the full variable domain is EAGVVQSPRYKIIEKKQPVAFWCNPISGHNTLYWYLQNLGQGPELLIRYENEEAVDDSQLPKDRFSAERLKGVDSTLKIQPAELGDSAVYLCASSLGGQASSSTDTQYFGPGTRLTVL.

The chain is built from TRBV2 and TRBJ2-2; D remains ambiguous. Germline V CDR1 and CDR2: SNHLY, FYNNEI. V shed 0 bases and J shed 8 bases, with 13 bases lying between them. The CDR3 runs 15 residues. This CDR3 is CASSEALQAVGELFF. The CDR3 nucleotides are TGTGCCAGCAGTGAAGCGCTTCAGGCTGTTGGGGAGCTGTTTTTT.

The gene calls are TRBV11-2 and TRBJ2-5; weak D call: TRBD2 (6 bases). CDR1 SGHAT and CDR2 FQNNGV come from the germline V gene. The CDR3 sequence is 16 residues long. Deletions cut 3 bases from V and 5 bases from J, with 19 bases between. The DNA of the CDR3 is TGTGCCAGCAGCTTCGACCCGGGAGAAGAGATTGAGACCCAGTACTTC. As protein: CASSFDPGEEIETQYF.

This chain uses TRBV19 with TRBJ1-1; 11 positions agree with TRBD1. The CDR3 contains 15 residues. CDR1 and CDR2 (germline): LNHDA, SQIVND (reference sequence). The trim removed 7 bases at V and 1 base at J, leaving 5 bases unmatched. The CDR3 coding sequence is TGTGCCAGTATCGGACAGGGGGCGTGGAACACTGAAGCTTTCTTT. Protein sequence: CASIGQGAWNTEAFF.

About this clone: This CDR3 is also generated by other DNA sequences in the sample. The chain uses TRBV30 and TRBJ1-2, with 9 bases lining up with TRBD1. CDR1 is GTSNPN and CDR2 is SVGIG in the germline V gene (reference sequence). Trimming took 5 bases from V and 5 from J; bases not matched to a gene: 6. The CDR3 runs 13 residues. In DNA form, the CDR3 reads TGTGCCTGGGGCAGGGACAGGGAGTATGGCTACACCTTC. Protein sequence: CAWGRDREYGYTF.

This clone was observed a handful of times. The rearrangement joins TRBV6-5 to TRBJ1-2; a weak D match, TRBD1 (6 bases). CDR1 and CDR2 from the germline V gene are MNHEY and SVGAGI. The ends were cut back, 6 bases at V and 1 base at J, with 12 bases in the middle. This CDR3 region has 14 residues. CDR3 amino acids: CASSPDRINYGYTF. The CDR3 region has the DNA TGTGCCAGCAGCCCGGACAGAATTAACTATGGCTACACCTTC.

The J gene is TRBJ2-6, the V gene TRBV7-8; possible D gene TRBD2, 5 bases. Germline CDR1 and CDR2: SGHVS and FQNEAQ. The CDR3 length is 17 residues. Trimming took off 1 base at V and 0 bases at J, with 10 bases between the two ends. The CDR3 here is CASSLGSGLSGANVLTF. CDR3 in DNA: TGTGCCAGCAGCTTAGGTTCCGGACTCTCTGGGGCCAACGTCCTGACTTTC.

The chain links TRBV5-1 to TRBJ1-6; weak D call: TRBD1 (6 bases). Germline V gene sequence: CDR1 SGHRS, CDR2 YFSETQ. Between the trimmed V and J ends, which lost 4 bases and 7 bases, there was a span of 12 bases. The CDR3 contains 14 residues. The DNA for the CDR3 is TGCGCCAGCAGCCCTCGGGACACAAATTCACCCCTCCACTTT. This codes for CASSPRDTNSPLHF.

CDR3 in DNA: TGCAGTGCCCTCCTGGTTGAGGCCCTCCACTTT. It is translated as CSALLVEALHF. The chain couples TRBV20-1 to TRBJ1-6, with D uncertain. This CDR3 is built from 11 residues. Deletions cut 6 bases from V and 14 bases from J, with 14 bases between. Germline CDR1 is DFQATT and CDR2 is SNEGSKA (reference sequence).

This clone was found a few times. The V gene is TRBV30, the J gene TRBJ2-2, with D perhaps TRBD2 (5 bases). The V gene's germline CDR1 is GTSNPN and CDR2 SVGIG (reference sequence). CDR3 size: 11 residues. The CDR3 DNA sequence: TGTGCTTCGGAGGCCGCCGGGGAGCTGTTTTTT. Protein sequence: CASEAAGELFF. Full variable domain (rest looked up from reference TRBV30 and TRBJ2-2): SQTIHQWPATLVQPVGSPLSLECTVEGTSNPNLYWYRQAAGRGLQLLFYSVGIGQISSEVPQNLSASRPQDRQFILSSKKLLLSDSGFYLCASEAAGELFFGEGSRLTVL.

CDR3 bases: TGCGCCAGCAGTCAATCGCTGGTAGGGGGCTTCGACACCGGGGAGCTGTTTTTT. It specifies CASSQSLVGGFDTGELFF. The chain recombines TRBV23-1 with TRBJ2-2; 7 bases match TRBD1. TRBV23-1 is an open reading frame whose function is uncertain. The J segment lost 3 bases and the V segment lost 0 bases, leaving 10 bases of the junction unmatched. The length of the CDR3 is 18 residues.

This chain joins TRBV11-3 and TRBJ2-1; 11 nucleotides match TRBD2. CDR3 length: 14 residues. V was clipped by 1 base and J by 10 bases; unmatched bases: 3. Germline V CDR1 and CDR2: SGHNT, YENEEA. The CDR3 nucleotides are TGTGCCAGCAGCTTAGTAGGGACTAGCGGAGAGCAGTTCTTC. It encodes CASSLVGTSGEQFF.

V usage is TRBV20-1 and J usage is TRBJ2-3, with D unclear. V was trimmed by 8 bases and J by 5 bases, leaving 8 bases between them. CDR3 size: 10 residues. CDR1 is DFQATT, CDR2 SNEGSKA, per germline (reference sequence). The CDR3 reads CSPQQDTQYF. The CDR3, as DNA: TGCAGTCCACAGCAAGATACGCAGTATTTT.

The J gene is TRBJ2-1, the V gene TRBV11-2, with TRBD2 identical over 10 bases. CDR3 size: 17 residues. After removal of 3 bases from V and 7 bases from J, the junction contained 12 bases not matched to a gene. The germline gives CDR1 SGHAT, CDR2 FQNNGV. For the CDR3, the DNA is TGTGCCAGCAGCTTCGGAGCGCTAGCGGGAGCTGGGAATGAGCAGTTCTTC. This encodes CASSFGALAGAGNEQFF.

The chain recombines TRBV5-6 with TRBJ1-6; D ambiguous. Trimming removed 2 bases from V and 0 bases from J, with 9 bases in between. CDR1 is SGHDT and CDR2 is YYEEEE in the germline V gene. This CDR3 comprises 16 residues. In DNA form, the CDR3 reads TGTGCCAGCAGCTTTCAGAGGAGCTCCTATAATTCACCCCTCCACTTT. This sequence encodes CASSFQRSSYNSPLHF.

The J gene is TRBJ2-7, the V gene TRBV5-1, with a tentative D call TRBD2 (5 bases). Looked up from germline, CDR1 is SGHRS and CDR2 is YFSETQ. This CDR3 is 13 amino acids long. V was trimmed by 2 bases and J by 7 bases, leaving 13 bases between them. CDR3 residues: CASSFSDRGEQYV. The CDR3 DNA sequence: TGCGCCAGCAGCTTCAGTGACCGCGGGGAGCAGTACGTC.

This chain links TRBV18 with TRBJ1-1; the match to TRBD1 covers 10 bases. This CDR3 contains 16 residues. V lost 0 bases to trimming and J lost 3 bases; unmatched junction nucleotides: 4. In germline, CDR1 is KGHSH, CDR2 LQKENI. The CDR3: CASSPPRTGGYTEAFF. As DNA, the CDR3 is TGTGCCAGCTCACCACCGAGGACAGGGGGTTACACTGAAGCTTTCTTT.

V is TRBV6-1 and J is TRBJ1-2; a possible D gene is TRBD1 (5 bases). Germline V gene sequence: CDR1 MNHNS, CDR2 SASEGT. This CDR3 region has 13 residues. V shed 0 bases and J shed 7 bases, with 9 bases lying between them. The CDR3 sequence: CASSEARGLGYTF. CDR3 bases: TGTGCCAGCAGTGAAGCTAGGGGTCTTGGCTACACCTTC.